The 4 T cell receptor beta chains given below trace back to one sample, sequenced in a study of beta chain features in type 1 diabetes. The study reverse transcribed the entire isolated RNA, so it sequenced expressed TCRB transcripts. The table came from immunoSEQ multiplex PCR; TCRdb's copy has only in-frame clones and leaves some out. This sample has about 360,000 clones, with roughly 13% found just once. The sample was naive CD4+ T cells from blood. The receptors derive from a man aged 18 to 29 in good health.

The chain carries TRBV30 and TRBJ1-6; D call uncertain. Deletions cut 0 bases from V and 0 bases from J, with 9 bases between. Germline V gene lookup returns CDR1 GTSNPN and CDR2 SVGIG (reference sequence). The CDR3 covers 16 residues. The CDR3 region has the DNA TGTGCCTGGAGTGTACTAGGCCGCTCCTATAATTCACCCCTCCACTTT. Protein: CAWSVLGRSYNSPLHF.

CDR3 region: CASTPSGGSGNTIYF. CDR3 coding DNA: TGTGCCAGCACCCCCTCGGGGGGGTCTGGAAACACCATATATTTT. The chain employs TRBV7-9 and TRBJ1-3, with D possibly being TRBD1 (5 bases). The CDR3 contains 15 residues. The V end was cut by 7 bases, the J end by 1 base, with 14 bases between. Germline CDR1 and CDR2: SEHNR and FQNEAQ (reference sequence).

A few counts support this clone. The chain uses TRBV4-3 and TRBJ1-1; a possible D gene is TRBD1 (6 bases). The CDR3 loop spans 14 amino acids. The V gene's germline CDR1 is LGHNA and CDR2 YSLEER. The ends were cut back, 4 bases at V and 0 bases at J, with 9 bases in the middle. The CDR3 DNA reads as TGCGCCAGCAGCCGGACAGTTATGAACACTGAAGCTTTCTTT. It specifies CASSRTVMNTEAFF.

CDR3 coding DNA: TGTGCCGGCGGGAAAAGCTCCTACAATGAGCAGTTCTTC. As protein: CAGGKSSYNEQFF. The chain uses TRBV2 and TRBJ2-1; D may be TRBD2 (6 bases). The germline gives CDR1 SNHLY, CDR2 FYNNEI. V lost 11 bases and J lost 0, with 11 bases in between. The CDR3 contains 13 residues.